Listed below are T cell receptor beta chains from one sample, sequenced in a study of cytomegalovirus exposure and HLA in healthy donors. Some clones are missing from TCRdb's copy, which holds only in-frame ones; the method was immunoSEQ multiplex PCR. The data contain about 130,000 clones, roughly 80% of them singletons. The sequencing input was PBMCs. Receptors originate from a woman aged 45 to 65 in good health and CMV-seronegative. CDR3s include the opening cysteine and the closing phenylalanine or tryptophan. Each record gives: J gene, clone size, V gene, D gene, CDR3 DNA, CDR3 protein. A D gene is named only where the DNA matches it firmly. Size tells how often a clone was seen (once, few, many) or the class of an expanded clone, and some rows leave it out.

j_gene: TRBJ1-1
abundance: -
v_gene: TRBV7-3
d_gene: -
CDR3nt: TGTGCCAGCAGCTCACAGGAAAACACTGAAGCTTTCTTT
CDR3aa: CASSSQENTEAFF

j_gene: TRBJ2-2
abundance: -
v_gene: TRBV9
d_gene: TRBD2
CDR3nt: TGTGCCAGCAGCGTAGAACTAGCGCGTATCCCGTCGACGGACACCGGGGAGCTGTTTTTT
CDR3aa: CASSVELARIPSTDTGELFF

j_gene: TRBJ1-2
abundance: -
v_gene: TRBV30
d_gene: -
CDR3nt: TGTGCCTGGGTTATTCAGGGCGGGGAGGGCTACACCTTC
CDR3aa: CAWVIQGGEGYTF

j_gene: TRBJ1-3
abundance: -
v_gene: TRBV2
d_gene: TRBD1
CDR3nt: TGTGCCGCAACCCCAGGGACAGGGGGCAAGCATGGAAACACCATATATTTT
CDR3aa: CAATPGTGGKHGNTIYF

j_gene: TRBJ2-3
abundance: -
v_gene: TRBV19
d_gene: -
CDR3nt: TGTGCCAGTAGTATAGACGCGGAAGATACGCAGTATTTT
CDR3aa: CASSIDAEDTQYF

j_gene: TRBJ2-7
abundance: once
v_gene: TRBV6-1
d_gene: -
CDR3nt: TGTGCCAGCAGTTTCCATTTCGAGCAGTACTTC
CDR3aa: CASSFHFEQYF

j_gene: TRBJ2-7
abundance: -
v_gene: TRBV27
d_gene: TRBD2
CDR3nt: TGTGCCAGCAGTTTAGGGGGAGCGGGAGGGCTCCTATCCTACGAGCAGTACTTC
CDR3aa: CASSLGGAGGLLSYEQYF

j_gene: TRBJ2-3
abundance: -
v_gene: TRBV7-9
d_gene: -
CDR3nt: TGTTCCAGCAGCTCGGACATGACCCCAGATACGCAGTATTTT
CDR3aa: CSSSSDMTPDTQYF

j_gene: TRBJ1-2
abundance: few
v_gene: TRBV9
d_gene: TRBD1
CDR3nt: TGTGCCAGCAGCCCTCGCCGCATGGACAGGGGGGGAGATGGCTACACCTTC
CDR3aa: CASSPRRMDRGGDGYTF

j_gene: TRBJ1-3
abundance: -
v_gene: TRBV28
d_gene: -
CDR3nt: TGTGCCAGCAGGGAAGCTGTGGTAGCCTCTGGAAACACCATATATTTT
CDR3aa: CASREAVVASGNTIYF

j_gene: TRBJ2-7
abundance: -
v_gene: TRBV14
d_gene: -
CDR3nt: TGTGCCAGCAGCCAAGGGGCAGTTTACGAGCAGTACTTC
CDR3aa: CASSQGAVYEQYF

j_gene: TRBJ2-3
abundance: -
v_gene: TRBV18
d_gene: -
CDR3nt: TGTGCCAGCTCACCACCCGCCGGTTTCGATACGCAGTATTTT
CDR3aa: CASSPPAGFDTQYF

j_gene: TRBJ2-1
abundance: -
v_gene: TRBV29-1
d_gene: TRBD2
CDR3nt: TGCAGCGTTCGGAGGCGGGAGTTGAGGAATGAGCAGTTCTTC
CDR3aa: CSVRRRELRNEQFF

j_gene: TRBJ2-7
abundance: -
v_gene: TRBV27
d_gene: -
CDR3nt: TGTGCCAGCAGCCCTACCACCGGGACAACTACCCCTATCTACGAGCAGTACTTC
CDR3aa: CASSPTTGTTTPIYEQYF

j_gene: TRBJ2-2
abundance: -
v_gene: TRBV27
d_gene: TRBD2
CDR3nt: TGTGCCAGCAGTTTGACTAGCAGAGGAACCGGGGAGCTGTTTTTT
CDR3aa: CASSLTSRGTGELFF

j_gene: TRBJ2-7
abundance: -
v_gene: TRBV7-2
d_gene: TRBD2
CDR3nt: TGTGCCAGCAGCCGACTAGCGGAGAACTACGAGCAGTACTTC
CDR3aa: CASSRLAENYEQYF

j_gene: TRBJ2-3
abundance: -
v_gene: TRBV5-4
d_gene: -
CDR3nt: TGTGCCAGCAGCTTGACGGGAGCTGATTCTGGGGATACGCAGTATTTT
CDR3aa: CASSLTGADSGDTQYF

j_gene: TRBJ1-4
abundance: -
v_gene: TRBV7-8
d_gene: -
CDR3nt: TGTGCCAGCAGCTCAGGGCTGCGGAATGAAAAACTGTTTTTT
CDR3aa: CASSSGLRNEKLFF

j_gene: TRBJ2-1
abundance: -
v_gene: TRBV7-9
d_gene: -
CDR3nt: TGTTCCAGCAGCCCCGCGGGGAGCTCCTACAATGAGCAGTTCTTC
CDR3aa: CSSSPAGSSYNEQFF

j_gene: TRBJ2-7
abundance: -
v_gene: TRBV27
d_gene: -
CDR3nt: TGTGCCAGCAGTTTATCTACAGGGTCCTACGAGCAGTACTTC
CDR3aa: CASSLSTGSYEQYF

j_gene: TRBJ2-7
abundance: -
v_gene: TRBV30
d_gene: -
CDR3nt: TGTGCCTGGAGTTCCCTGGTGGTGGGCGAGCAGTACTTC
CDR3aa: CAWSSLVVGEQYF

j_gene: TRBJ2-6
abundance: medium-sized
v_gene: TRBV5-1
d_gene: TRBD1
CDR3nt: TGCGCCAGCAGCACAGGACAGGTTGCGGGGGCCAACGTCCTGACTTTC
CDR3aa: CASSTGQVAGANVLTF

j_gene: TRBJ2-7
abundance: -
v_gene: TRBV18
d_gene: -
CDR3nt: TGTGCCAGCTCATACTCGTTCTCCTACGAGCAGTACTTC
CDR3aa: CASSYSFSYEQYF

j_gene: TRBJ1-2
abundance: -
v_gene: TRBV4-2
d_gene: -
CDR3nt: TGTGCCAGCAGCCAAGACGGGGGGGATAAGGATGGCTACACCTTC
CDR3aa: CASSQDGGDKDGYTF

j_gene: TRBJ2-5
abundance: -
v_gene: TRBV19
d_gene: TRBD1
CDR3nt: TGTGCCAGTAGGGGACAGGGGGAAAAGACCCAGTACTTC
CDR3aa: CASRGQGEKTQYF

j_gene: TRBJ2-7
abundance: -
v_gene: TRBV5-1
d_gene: -
CDR3nt: TGCGCCAGCAGCTTAGAACAGGGAAGGTCCTACGAGCAGTACTTC
CDR3aa: CASSLEQGRSYEQYF

j_gene: TRBJ2-1
abundance: -
v_gene: TRBV5-1
d_gene: TRBD2
CDR3nt: TGCGCCAGCAGCTTGTGGGCGGGAGAAGATGAGCAGTTCTTC
CDR3aa: CASSLWAGEDEQFF

j_gene: TRBJ2-7
abundance: -
v_gene: TRBV5-4
d_gene: -
CDR3nt: TGTGCCAGCAGCTTGGGGGGCAGGTGGCCCCCCTACGAGCAGTACTTC
CDR3aa: CASSLGGRWPPYEQYF

j_gene: TRBJ2-7
abundance: -
v_gene: TRBV27
d_gene: -
CDR3nt: TGTGCCAGCAGCCTCGCCGGGACTCGCTACGAGCAGTACTTC
CDR3aa: CASSLAGTRYEQYF

j_gene: TRBJ2-7
abundance: -
v_gene: TRBV30
d_gene: -
CDR3nt: TGTGCCTGGACCCGGGGTGAAAGCGAGCAGTACTTC
CDR3aa: CAWTRGESEQYF

j_gene: TRBJ1-2
abundance: -
v_gene: TRBV7-2
d_gene: -
CDR3nt: TGTGCCAGCAGCTTTGGGAGTACAGGGATGAGCTACACCTTC
CDR3aa: CASSFGSTGMSYTF

j_gene: TRBJ2-3
abundance: -
v_gene: TRBV5-8
d_gene: -
CDR3nt: TGTGCCAGCAGCTTGGGAACGCAGGGAAGCACAGATACGCAGTATTTT
CDR3aa: CASSLGTQGSTDTQYF

j_gene: TRBJ2-7
abundance: -
v_gene: TRBV19
d_gene: TRBD1
CDR3nt: TGTGCCAGTAGCATGGACAGGGGTGGCTCCTACGAGCAGTACTTC
CDR3aa: CASSMDRGGSYEQYF

j_gene: TRBJ2-7
abundance: -
v_gene: TRBV11-2
d_gene: -
CDR3nt: TGTGCCAGCAGCTTTATTCAGGGAGGTTCCGAGCAGTACTTC
CDR3aa: CASSFIQGGSEQYF

j_gene: TRBJ2-7
abundance: -
v_gene: TRBV7-3
d_gene: TRBD2
CDR3nt: TGTGCCAGCAGCTCCGGACTAGCTCCCAATTACGAGCAGTACTTC
CDR3aa: CASSSGLAPNYEQYF

j_gene: TRBJ2-7
abundance: -
v_gene: TRBV2
d_gene: -
CDR3nt: TGTGCCAGCAGTGGCTTCTACGAGCAGTACTTC
CDR3aa: CASSGFYEQYF

j_gene: TRBJ2-7
abundance: few
v_gene: TRBV5-1
d_gene: TRBD1
CDR3nt: TGCGCCAGCAGCTTGGGGGGGACAGGCCCCTACGAGCAGTACTTC
CDR3aa: CASSLGGTGPYEQYF

j_gene: TRBJ1-2
abundance: -
v_gene: TRBV21-1
d_gene: -
CDR3nt: TGTGCCAGCACGACCGGGGAACACTATGGCTACACCTTC
CDR3aa: CASTTGEHYGYTF

j_gene: TRBJ2-1
abundance: -
v_gene: TRBV7-2
d_gene: TRBD2
CDR3nt: TGTGCCAGCAGCTTAACTAGCGGGAGCATGTATGAGCAGTTCTTC
CDR3aa: CASSLTSGSMYEQFF

j_gene: TRBJ2-7
abundance: few
v_gene: TRBV27
d_gene: -
CDR3nt: TGTGCCAGCAGGAGCGCGCTAGGAAGCTCCTACGAGCAGTACTTC
CDR3aa: CASRSALGSSYEQYF

j_gene: TRBJ2-1
abundance: -
v_gene: TRBV27
d_gene: TRBD1
CDR3nt: TGTGCCAGCAGACCTTCTACCGGCGGACAGGGGGAAAGGAATGAGCAGTTCTTC
CDR3aa: CASRPSTGGQGERNEQFF

j_gene: TRBJ1-1
abundance: once
v_gene: TRBV2
d_gene: -
CDR3nt: TGTGCCAGCAGAGAGAGATCCGGGGGGACTGAAGCTTTCTTT
CDR3aa: CASRERSGGTEAFF

j_gene: TRBJ2-2
abundance: -
v_gene: TRBV7-3
d_gene: -
CDR3nt: TGTGCCAGCAGCTTAACTGGGCAGGACACCGGGGAGCTGTTTTTT
CDR3aa: CASSLTGQDTGELFF

j_gene: TRBJ2-1
abundance: -
v_gene: TRBV29-1
d_gene: -
CDR3nt: TGCAGCGTCCCTACGAGCGCCGAGCAGTTCTTC
CDR3aa: CSVPTSAEQFF

j_gene: TRBJ2-5
abundance: -
v_gene: TRBV10-3
d_gene: TRBD2
CDR3nt: TGTGCCATCAGTGAGTCCTCAGCGGGAGCGCTGGAGACCCAGTACTTC
CDR3aa: CAISESSAGALETQYF

j_gene: TRBJ2-5
abundance: -
v_gene: TRBV9
d_gene: -
CDR3nt: TGTGCCAGCAGCCCGGAAGGAGGGGTGGAGACCCAGTACTTC
CDR3aa: CASSPEGGVETQYF

j_gene: TRBJ2-3
abundance: -
v_gene: TRBV9
d_gene: -
CDR3nt: TGTGCCAGCAGCGTAGCGGTGGTCGAAAATACGCAGTATTTT
CDR3aa: CASSVAVVENTQYF

j_gene: TRBJ2-5
abundance: -
v_gene: TRBV7-3
d_gene: TRBD1
CDR3nt: TGTGCCAGCAGCTTAAAAGGACAGGGAGCCTTGGAGACCCAGTACTTC
CDR3aa: CASSLKGQGALETQYF